This TCR beta chain came from a study of shared clonotypes between healthy human individuals (dated by TCRdb to the early 2020s). With regard to the full study: Three men and a couple of women, aged 18 to 49 years, made up the cohort. For each donor, CD4 naive and CD4 memory were each given three plates, CD8 naive was given two plates, and CD8 memory was given one plate. To estimate repertoire size and how much clonotype sharing occurs between individuals, the study deeply sequenced the blood TCR repertoires of about 5 healthy adults. To increase sequencing depth and limit assay-specific biases, different laboratories used diverse techniques to prepare libraries and sequence TCR repertoires. Per donor, leukapheresis produced somewhere between about 0.94 and 8.9 billion PBMCs.

Using the deep immunoSEQ assay, TCR CDR3 regions were amplified from genomic DNA by multiplex PCR. Genomic DNA extracted from each cell subset was distributed evenly over all wells of several immunoSEQ 96-well plates, and each plate served as one replicate. For sorted subsets, roughly 200 ng genomic DNA, equal to tens of thousands of T cell genomes, was loaded into each replicate PCR. Purified libraries were quantified with a Qubit 3.0 fluorometer, sized on a Bioanalyzer 2100, and re-quantified with the KAPA Library Quantification kit. Each immunoSEQ 96-well plate was sequenced on its own single-read 150-cycle Illumina NextSeq 550 flow cell. On the study's bioinformatics: Because the immunoSEQ output included only junctional sequences and no quality scores, the filtering could not be the same as the filtering used for full-length reads. Sequences were annotated with PyIR, a Python wrapper for IgBLAST v1.9, and V/J genes and CDR3 were assigned using IMGT germline references. Any read was removed if the V/J assignment was weak (E-value above 1e-6), the CDR3 was missing, or the read contained stop codons, out-of-frame junctions, or ambiguous translated residues. V3J clonotypes were defined as sequences sharing the same inferred V gene, J gene, and CDR3 amino acid sequence. The percentage overlap between two repertoires was calculated by dividing the number of shared unique clonotypes by the size of the smaller repertoire. Repertoire richness was assessed with RTK rarefaction, the Chao1 estimator, and Recon v2.1 estimates of unobserved clonotypes. Generation probabilities were computed with OLGA for all TCRbeta clonotypes obtained by the gDNA method from several donors. TCRdb's version of the immuneACCESS table is confined to in-frame rearrangements and falls short of the full clone set. An unresolved V gene accounts for under half of the shortfall where checked; the remainder is of unknown origin. The DNA was the basis for D and trimming; V, J and clone size are from that table. The sample profile shows about 1,800,000 clones; around 96% of them were found once. The ten biggest clones cover 0.9% to 1.5% of the sample.

With regard to this clone: Its antigen specificity is not known. No base qualities exist here, and no much larger clone lies one base off it.

What the research found in general, with its limitations: Sampling was restricted to blood, and TCR repertoires in tissues likely differ from the TCR repertoires found in blood. Compared with non-shared clonotypes, clonotypes shared by all four sorted-subset donors had higher generation probabilities. Sharing across several donors was observed for around 5% of naive CD4, under 4% of naive CD8, 2% to 2.5% of memory CD4, and approximately 0.41% of memory CD8 clonotypes. Rarefaction of sorted-subset datasets indicated incomplete sequencing despite the large sequencing depth. Naive subsets generally had larger estimated clonotype richness than memory subsets. The small number of donors limited the genetic and exposure-history diversity represented. Pairwise subsampling indicated that sequencing depth was expected to affect the degree of clonotype sharing among donors.

CD8 naive samples consisted of CD45RO-negative cells that were positively selected for CCR7, yielding a CD45RA+CCR7+ population without TemRA cells. Healthy HIV-negative adults with no recently reported acute infections or vaccinations were included as donors. Only Caucasian adults living in Nashville, Tennessee, USA were represented among the donors. Blood was collected by leukapheresis, and PBMCs were isolated by Ficoll-Histopaque density gradient centrifugation and then cryopreserved in liquid nitrogen vapor phase. Analytical flow cytometry was used to check the purity and quantity of every magnetically sorted T cell population. Genomic DNA was isolated from every sorted fraction and measured by UV absorbance on a Nanodrop 2000c. From the cysteine through the phenylalanine, the CDR3 covers 14 amino acids. Just CDR3 DNA is preserved here, 42 bases in frame from base 1. The germline V and J ends show losses of 0 bases and 9 bases respectively, and no gene match explains 6 bases of the junction. The germline V gene specifies MGHRA as CDR1 and YSYEKL as CDR2.

The sequencing sample was made of naive CD8+ T cells sorted from blood. The meaning of the sample's cell subset or site label: CD45RA+CCR7+. The chain was built from TRBV4-1 and TRBJ1-1, and TRBD1 matches 8 of the central bases. This TCR was sampled from a man aged 18 to 30 in good health. In nucleotide form, the sequence is TGCGCCAGCAGCCAAGACTGGGACAGGAGACAAGCTTTCTTT. This encodes CASSQDWDRRQAFF.